This T cell receptor beta chain appears in the sequencing data of a study of blood T cell dynamics during melanoma immunotherapy. This clone occurred a few times. Time point reported: week 3, after first cycle of checkpoint inhibitor. The repertoire was sequenced with immunoSEQ multiplex PCR; TCRdb's copy has only in-frame clones and lacks some. The data hold about 7,300 clones, with roughly 80% observed a single time. Germline lookup yields CDR1 MNHEY and CDR2 SVGAGI. V was clipped by 0 bases and J by 10 bases, with 15 bases between them. The CDR3 length is 14 residues. The starting material was blood, obtained from a patient treated with checkpoint blockade. The sequence came from a human donor with melanoma. The V gene is TRBV6-5, the J gene TRBJ1-1; D may be TRBD1 (5 bases). The DNA for the CDR3 is TGTGCCAGCAGTTACTCGATAGGGACGTTAGGAGCTTTCTTT. It encodes CASSYSIGTLGAFF.